A selection of T cell receptor beta chains follows, all from one sample in a study of long-term antiretroviral therapy in people with HIV. The table came from immunoSEQ multiplex PCR; TCRdb's copy has only in-frame clones and leaves some out. The sample carries some 40,000 clones, approximately 85% recorded once. Source: unsorted PBMCs, taken 3.1 years after starting antiretroviral therapy. All receptors come from a woman aged 45-59 years with HIV. Both conserved end residues are part of each CDR3. A D gene is named only where the DNA matches it firmly. Clone size is shown for a subset of rows, as once, few, many or a class of expanded clone.

D gene	V gene	J gene	clone size	CDR3 DNA	CDR3 protein
.	TRBV15	TRBJ1-1	once	TGTGCCACCAGCAGGCCTTTACAGGGATCTTCTGAAGCTTTCTTT	CATSRPLQGSSEAFF
TRBD1	TRBV7-2	TRBJ1-1	.	TGTGCCAGCAGCTTACTTCAGGGGGCGGGCACTGAAGCTTTCTTT	CASSLLQGAGTEAFF
.	TRBV7-6	TRBJ1-1	once	TGTGCCAGCAGCTTATATGAGGGAGGGAACACTGAAGCTTTCTTT	CASSLYEGGNTEAFF
.	TRBV23-1	TRBJ2-1	.	TGCGCCAGCAGTCAAGCCTCACGAAGGGACAATGAGCAGTTCTTC	CASSQASRRDNEQFF
TRBD1	TRBV10-3	TRBJ1-1	.	TGTGCCATCAGTGCGTGGACAGGGGAGGCTGAAGCTTTCTTT	CAISAWTGEAEAFF
TRBD2	TRBV9	TRBJ2-1	.	TGTGCCAGCAGCGCCGGGCATAGCGGGCGGTACAATGAGCAGTTCTTC	CASSAGHSGRYNEQFF
.	TRBV7-6	TRBJ1-6	.	TGTGCCAGCAGCTTAGCCGGGGGGGAGTATAATTCACCCCTCCACTTT	CASSLAGGEYNSPLHF
.	TRBV4-3	TRBJ1-5	.	TGCGCCAGCAGCCAAGCAGGTAGCAATCAGCCCCAGCATTTT	CASSQAGSNQPQHF
.	TRBV7-6	TRBJ1-5	.	TGTGCCAGCAGCCCCGGGCAGTATCAGCCCCAGCATTTT	CASSPGQYQPQHF
.	TRBV5-1	TRBJ2-3	.	TGCGCCAGCAGCTTGGACGGCAGCACAGATACGCAGTATTTT	CASSLDGSTDTQYF
.	TRBV25-1	TRBJ2-5	.	TGTGCCAGCATTGATTTTCCCAGGGCGGATTCGGAGACCCAGTACTTC	CASIDFPRADSETQYF
.	TRBV21-1	TRBJ2-5	.	TGTGCCAGCAGCAAAGTGGACAGGGAGAAGCGGGGGGGCCGGGAGACCCAGTACTTC	CASSKVDREKRGGRETQYF
.	TRBV7-9	TRBJ1-1	.	TGTGCCAGCAGCTTAATTGGGACATACATGAACACTGAAGCTTTCTTT	CASSLIGTYMNTEAFF
TRBD1	TRBV7-9	TRBJ2-5	.	TGTGCCAGCAGCGTTAGACAGGGGGAAGTAGAGACCCAGTACTTC	CASSVRQGEVETQYF
TRBD1	TRBV5-1	TRBJ1-1	.	TGCGCCAGCTCCACGCAGGGGGCAACTGAAGCTTTCTTT	CASSTQGATEAFF
TRBD2	TRBV15	TRBJ2-7	.	TGTGCCACCAGCATCTCTCTAGCGGGGGACTCCTACGAGCAGTACTTC	CATSISLAGDSYEQYF
.	TRBV4-3	TRBJ1-2	.	TGCGCCAGCAGCCAAGTTCTCGGTGTGGACTATGGCTACACCTTC	CASSQVLGVDYGYTF
TRBD1	TRBV27	TRBJ1-2	.	TGTGCCAGCAGTTCAGGGGGTTGGTATGGCTACACCTTC	CASSSGGWYGYTF
TRBD2	TRBV11-3	TRBJ2-1	.	TGTGCCAGCAGCTTAGAAGCGGGGGTGCGGTACAATGAGCAGTTCTTC	CASSLEAGVRYNEQFF
.	TRBV7-3	TRBJ2-1	.	TGTGCCAGCAGCCCGAGCTCCTACAATGAGCAGTTCTTC	CASSPSSYNEQFF
.	TRBV23-1	TRBJ2-1	.	TGCGCCAGCAGTCAATCAGGACGGCGGGAGCAGTTCTTC	CASSQSGRREQFF
TRBD1	TRBV2	TRBJ1-2	.	TGTGCCAGCAGTGAACCTGCAGGGGGCGTTTATGGCTACACCTTC	CASSEPAGGVYGYTF
TRBD1	TRBV4-3	TRBJ1-3	.	TGCGCCAGCAGCCACGACAGGGGGGACACCATATATTTT	CASSHDRGDTIYF
TRBD1	TRBV19	TRBJ1-6	few	TGTGCCAGTAGCCGCGACAGGGGAAACTCACCCCTCCACTTT	CASSRDRGNSPLHF
.	TRBV5-1	TRBJ1-4	few	TGCGCCAGCAGCCAACAGGGTATGAATGAAAAACTGTTTTTT	CASSQQGMNEKLFF
TRBD1	TRBV27	TRBJ2-7	few	TGTGCCAGCAGAGCTACAGGGGCCGGCGAGCAGTACTTC	CASRATGAGEQYF
.	TRBV6-5	TRBJ1-3	.	TGTGCCAGCAGCCCTGACATCTCTGGAAACACCATATATTTT	CASSPDISGNTIYF
.	TRBV29-1	TRBJ2-7	.	TGCAGCGTTCATTCCTCAGGGGACGAGCAGTACTTC	CSVHSSGDEQYF
TRBD1	TRBV7-9	TRBJ1-2	once	TGTGCCAGCAGCCGCCCGAGCAGGGGGCTGACCAACTATGGCTACACCTTC	CASSRPSRGLTNYGYTF
.	TRBV14	TRBJ2-2	few	TGTGCCAGCAGCCAAGTGCAGGGCCACACCGGGGAGCTGTTTTTT	CASSQVQGHTGELFF
TRBD2	TRBV5-4	TRBJ2-7	.	TGTGCCAGCAGCTTAACAAGCGGGGGCCCTCCCTACGAGCAGTACTTC	CASSLTSGGPPYEQYF
.	TRBV7-2	TRBJ1-1	.	TGTGCCAGCAGCTTAGTTTCCAGGGAAGCTTTCTTT	CASSLVSREAFF
.	TRBV2	TRBJ1-1	.	TGTGCCAGCAGTGAAGCAGGGGCAGGCAACACTGAAGCTTTCTTT	CASSEAGAGNTEAFF
.	TRBV6-6	TRBJ1-2	.	TGTGCCAGTCGTCGAGAAGGGTCCCAATACTATGGCTACACCTTC	CASRREGSQYYGYTF
TRBD1	TRBV27	TRBJ1-1	.	TGTGCCAGCAGTTTTGCAGGGGGGAAAGCTTTCTTT	CASSFAGGKAFF
.	TRBV6-1	TRBJ2-7	.	TGTGCCAGCAGCCTGGGCGGGGCGGACTACGAGCAGTACTTC	CASSLGGADYEQYF
TRBD1	TRBV4-1	TRBJ1-5	once	TGCGCCAGCAGCCAGGAGGACAGGGACAATCAGCCCCAGCATTTT	CASSQEDRDNQPQHF
TRBD2	TRBV30	TRBJ2-1	.	TGTGCCCGGACTAGCGGGGGGTACAATGAGCAGTTCTTC	CARTSGGYNEQFF
.	TRBV11-3	TRBJ2-3	.	TGTGCCAGCAGCTTAATTAGCACAGATACGCAGTATTTT	CASSLISTDTQYF
TRBD2	TRBV30	TRBJ2-5	.	TGTGCCTGGAGGGGACTAGCGGGGGGAGAGACCCAGTACTTC	CAWRGLAGGETQYF
TRBD1	TRBV27	TRBJ1-2	.	TGTGCCAGCAGTTTTTCCGACAGGGTGAGTGGCTACACCTTC	CASSFSDRVSGYTF
.	TRBV23-1	TRBJ2-7	.	TGCGCCAGCACCCCCTTTTCGGCGACGGGAGAGCAGTACTTC	CASTPFSATGEQYF
TRBD1	TRBV10-1	TRBJ2-2	.	TGCGCCAGCAACACAGGGGACGCCGGGGAGCTGTTTTTT	CASNTGDAGELFF
TRBD2	TRBV7-2	TRBJ2-5	.	TGTGCCAGCAGCTTAATGCGTCTAGCGGGGGGGCAGGAGACCCAGTACTTC	CASSLMRLAGGQETQYF
.	TRBV5-4	TRBJ2-7	.	TGTGCCAGCAGCTTTTTTCCGGGCGAGCAGTACTTC	CASSFFPGEQYF
.	TRBV9	TRBJ2-1	.	TGTGCCAGCAGCCAAGCAAATGAGCAGTTCTTC	CASSQANEQFF
TRBD1	TRBV19	TRBJ1-2	.	TGTGCCAGTACCCCCGGGACAGGCCGCTATGGCTACACCTTC	CASTPGTGRYGYTF
TRBD1	TRBV18	TRBJ1-2	.	TGTGCCAGCTCAACCGGGACAGAAGGGGTAGTCTATGGCTACACCTTC	CASSTGTEGVVYGYTF
.	TRBV27	TRBJ2-3	.	TGTGCCAGCAGTCTGCTTGTATCGGGCCCAGATACGCAGTATTTT	CASSLLVSGPDTQYF
.	TRBV11-2	TRBJ2-5	.	TGTGCCAGCAGCCCTTGGGCCCAGGAGACCCAGTACTTC	CASSPWAQETQYF
.	TRBV6-1	TRBJ1-5	.	TGTGCCAGCAGTGAAGGTTTGAGGGGTCGGCAGCCCCAGCATTTT	CASSEGLRGRQPQHF
TRBD1	TRBV7-6	TRBJ1-6	.	TGTGCCAGCAGCTCTACAGGGGGAAATTCACCCCTCCACTTT	CASSSTGGNSPLHF
.	TRBV7-3	TRBJ2-7	.	TGTGCCAGCAGTCGAGACAGAGCCTACGAGCAGTACTTC	CASSRDRAYEQYF
TRBD2	TRBV19	TRBJ2-5	.	TGTGCCAGTAGTTTGGGCGGGGGGCTCCAAGAGACCCAGTACTTC	CASSLGGGLQETQYF